The 6 T cell receptor beta chains given below trace back to one sample, sequenced in a study of PD-L1 blockade in urothelial cancer. Described time point: pretreatment peripheral blood. The data were produced by immunoSEQ multiplex PCR, yet TCRdb's version contains in-frame clones alone and is incomplete. The table lists 85,000 to 90,000 clones, more than 70% of them singletons. This specimen consisted of PBMCs, obtained around atezolizumab (anti-PD-L1) treatment. The receptors were gathered from a man in his sixties with urothelial cancer.

The V gene is TRBV30, the J gene TRBJ2-3, with 9 positions matching TRBD2. The CDR3 is 16 residues long. With 0 bases clipped from V and 2 bases from J, the junction kept 6 bases outside the gene matches. The germline V gene has CDR1 GTSNPN and CDR2 SVGIG (reference sequence). CDR3 nucleotide sequence: TGTGCCTGGAGTGTCGGGACTAGCAAAATCACAGATACGCAGTATTTT. Amino acid sequence: CAWSVGTSKITDTQYF.

The chain joins TRBV30 to TRBJ1-4, with TRBD1 identical over 7 bases. CDR3 length equals 15 residues. The J segment lost 5 bases and the V segment lost 4 bases, leaving 10 bases of the junction unmatched. In germline, CDR1 is GTSNPN, CDR2 SVGIG (reference sequence). The CDR3 loop reads CAWMPPDRANEKLFF. Written as DNA, the CDR3 is TGTGCCTGGATGCCCCCTGACAGGGCGAATGAAAAACTGTTTTTT.

The CDR3, as DNA: TGTGCCAGCAGTTACAGGGGGCTCTACACCGGGGAGCTGTTTTTT. As protein: CASSYRGLYTGELFF. This chain uses TRBV27 with TRBJ2-2; 9 bases are a match to TRBD1. The CDR3 contains 15 residues. V lost 4 bases and J lost 3; bases outside the gene matches: 3. CDR1 and CDR2 from the germline V gene are MNHEY and SMNVEV (reference sequence).

The chain couples TRBV2 to TRBJ1-2, with a possible D match to TRBD1 (6 bases). Between the trimmed V and J ends, which lost 7 bases and 4 bases, there was a span of 19 bases. The germline V gene has CDR1 SNHLY and CDR2 FYNNEI. This CDR3 is built from 15 residues. CDR3 sequence reads: CASNEGGARGYGYTF. As DNA, the CDR3 is TGTGCCAGCAACGAGGGGGGGGCGCGAGGCTATGGCTACACCTTC.

This chain connects TRBV19 to TRBJ2-7, with 7 nucleotides matching TRBD1. Trimming took 7 bases from V and 6 from J; bases not matched to a gene: 9. Germline CDR1 is LNHDA and CDR2 is SQIVND (reference sequence). The CDR3 extends over 13 amino acids. This chain's CDR3 is CASKRQGKSEQYF. In nucleotides, the CDR3 is TGTGCCAGTAAGCGACAGGGAAAGAGCGAGCAGTACTTC.

The gene calls are TRBV6-1 and TRBJ1-1, with 7 bases that match TRBD1. The V and J ends lost 11 bases and 1 base, in that order; junction bases with no gene match: 13. The germline V gene encodes CDR1 MNHNS and CDR2 SASEGT. This CDR3 is 15 amino acids long. CDR3 DNA sequence: TGTGCCGGCTTGACAGGGAGGATGCGGAACACTGAAGCTTTCTTT. The encoded protein is CAGLTGRMRNTEAFF.